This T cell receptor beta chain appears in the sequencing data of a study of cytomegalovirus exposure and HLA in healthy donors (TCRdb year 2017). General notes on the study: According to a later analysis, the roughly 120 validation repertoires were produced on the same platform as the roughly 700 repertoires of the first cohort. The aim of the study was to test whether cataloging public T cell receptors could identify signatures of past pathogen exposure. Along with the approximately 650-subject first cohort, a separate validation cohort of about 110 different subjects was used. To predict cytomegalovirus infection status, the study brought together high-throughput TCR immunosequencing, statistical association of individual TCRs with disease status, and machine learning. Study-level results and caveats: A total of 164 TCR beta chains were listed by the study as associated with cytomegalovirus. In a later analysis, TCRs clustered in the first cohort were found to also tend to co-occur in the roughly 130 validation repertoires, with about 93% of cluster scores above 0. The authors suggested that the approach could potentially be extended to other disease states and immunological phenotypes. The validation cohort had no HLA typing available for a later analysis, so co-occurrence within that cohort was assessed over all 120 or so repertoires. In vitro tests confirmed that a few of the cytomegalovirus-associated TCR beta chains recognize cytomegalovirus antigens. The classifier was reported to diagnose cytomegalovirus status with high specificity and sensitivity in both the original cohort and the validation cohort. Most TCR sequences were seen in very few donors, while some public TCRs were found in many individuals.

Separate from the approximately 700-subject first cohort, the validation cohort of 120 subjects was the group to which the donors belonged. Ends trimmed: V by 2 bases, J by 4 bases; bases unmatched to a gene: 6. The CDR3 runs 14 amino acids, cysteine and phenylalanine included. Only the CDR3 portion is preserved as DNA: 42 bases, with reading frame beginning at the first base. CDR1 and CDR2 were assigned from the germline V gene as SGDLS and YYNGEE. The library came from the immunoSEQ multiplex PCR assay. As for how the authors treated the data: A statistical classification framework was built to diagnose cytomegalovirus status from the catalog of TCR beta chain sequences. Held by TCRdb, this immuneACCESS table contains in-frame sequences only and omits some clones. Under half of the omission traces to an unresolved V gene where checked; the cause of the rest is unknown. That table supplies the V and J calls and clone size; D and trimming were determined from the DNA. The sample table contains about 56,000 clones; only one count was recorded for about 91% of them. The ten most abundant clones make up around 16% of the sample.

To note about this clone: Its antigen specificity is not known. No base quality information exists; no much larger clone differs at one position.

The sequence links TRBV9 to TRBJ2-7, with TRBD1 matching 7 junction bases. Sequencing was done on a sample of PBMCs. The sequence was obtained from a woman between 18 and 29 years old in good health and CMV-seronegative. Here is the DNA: TGTGCCAGCAGCGTTACAGGGGACGGATACGAGCAGTACTTC. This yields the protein CASSVTGDGYEQYF.